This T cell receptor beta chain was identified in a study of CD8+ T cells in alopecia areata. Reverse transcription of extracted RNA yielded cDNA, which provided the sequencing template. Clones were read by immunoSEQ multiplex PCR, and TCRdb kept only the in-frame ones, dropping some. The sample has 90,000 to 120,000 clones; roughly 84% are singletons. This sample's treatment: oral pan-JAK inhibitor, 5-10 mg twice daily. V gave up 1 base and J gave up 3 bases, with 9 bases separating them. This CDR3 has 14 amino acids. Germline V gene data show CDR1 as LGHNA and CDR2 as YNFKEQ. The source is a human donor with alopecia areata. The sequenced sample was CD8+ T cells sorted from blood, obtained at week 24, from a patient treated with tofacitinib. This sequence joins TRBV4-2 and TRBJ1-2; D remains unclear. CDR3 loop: CASSQGGVDYGYTF. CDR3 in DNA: TGTGCCAGCAGCCAAGGTGGGGTGGACTATGGCTACACCTTC.